This T cell receptor beta chain is drawn from a study of T cell responses to AZD1222 COVID-19 vaccine. V was cut by 4 bases and J by 4 bases, with 19 bases left in between. Germline values: CDR1 SGHRS, CDR2 YFSETQ. The CDR3 loop spans 16 amino acids. Assay: immunoSEQ multiplex PCR; the TCRdb copy retains only in-frame clones and omits some. The sample records 180,000 or so clones, about 86% being singletons. The input for sequencing was peripheral blood, taken on day 0 of AZD1222 vaccination. J is TRBJ2-3 and V is TRBV5-1; D may match TRBD1 or TRBD2 (5 bases each). The receptor comes from an adult in good health. CDR3 coding DNA: TGCGCCAGCAGCCCAGGACTGGCGAGGGGCGCAGATACGCAGTATTTT. It yields the protein CASSPGLARGADTQYF. Drawing the rest from reference TRBV5-1 and TRBJ2-3, the complete variable domain is KAGVTQTPRYLIKTRGQQVTLSCSPISGHRSVSWYQQTPGQGLQFLFEYFSETQRNKGNFPGRFSGRQFSNSRSEMNVSTLELGDSALYLCASSPGLARGADTQYFGPGTRLTVL.